Ten or more counts support the clone carrying this TCR beta chain. The antigen remains undetermined. Breast cancer patients provided tissue from their axillary draining lymph nodes. The data belong to a study of breast tumors, draining lymph nodes, adjacent tissues. Whole-study findings and limits: The lymph node origin of tumor T cells was framed as consistent with a hypothesis, not demonstrated. Data fit most tumor T cells coming from lymph node, expanding in tumor.

TCRdb analysed the multiplex PCR reads with MiXCR anew, one entry per CDR3 protein. The sample shows some 150,000 distinct CDR3 sequences, more than 20% of them seen only once. CDR1 and CDR2 (germline): SGHTA, FQGNSA. The V end was cut by 0 bases, the J end by 1 base, with 7 bases between. The CDR3 consists of 14 residues. The sequence was collected from a female donor with breast cancer. Some clones in this sample may be carry-over from other donors' samples. The sample comprised axillary lymph node tissue. The chain uses TRBV7-2 and TRBJ2-7; TRBD2 might be the D (5 bases). CDR3 sequence (DNA): TGTGCCAGCAGCTTAGCCGTAGCGTCCTACGAGCAGTACTTC. Its translation: CASSLAVASYEQYF.